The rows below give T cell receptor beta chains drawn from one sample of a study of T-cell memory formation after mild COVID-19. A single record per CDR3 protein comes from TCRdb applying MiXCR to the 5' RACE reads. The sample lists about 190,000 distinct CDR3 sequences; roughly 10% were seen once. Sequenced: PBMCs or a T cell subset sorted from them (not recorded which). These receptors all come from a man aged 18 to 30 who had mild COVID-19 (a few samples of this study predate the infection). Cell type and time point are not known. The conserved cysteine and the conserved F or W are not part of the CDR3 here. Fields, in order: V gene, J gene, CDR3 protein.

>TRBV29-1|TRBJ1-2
SVEDLTGESYGYT
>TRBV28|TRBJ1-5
ASSLRPQGGNQPQH
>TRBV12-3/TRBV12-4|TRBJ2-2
ASSRTGRSGELF
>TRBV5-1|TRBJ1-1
ASSSFGLNTEAF
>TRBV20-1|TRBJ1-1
SALSGMNTEAF
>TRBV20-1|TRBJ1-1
SARQATEAF
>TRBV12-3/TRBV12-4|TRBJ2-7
ASSFRRAYEQY
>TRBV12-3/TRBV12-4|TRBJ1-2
ASSPRRGNYGYT
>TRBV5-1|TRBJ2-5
ASSQGLAGAQETQY
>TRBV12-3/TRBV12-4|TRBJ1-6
ASSSGQGINSPLH
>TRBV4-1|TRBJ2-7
ASSQVWGNYEQY
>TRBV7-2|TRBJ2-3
ASSVTRGAFGDTQY
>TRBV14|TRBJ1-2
ASSLDQDYGYT
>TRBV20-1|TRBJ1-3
SARGGADSGNTIY
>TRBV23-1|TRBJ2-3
ASSLRPWGPTDTQY
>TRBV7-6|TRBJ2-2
ASSNLDMENTGELF
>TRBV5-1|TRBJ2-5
ASSLSQGAVSY
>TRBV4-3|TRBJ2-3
ASSQGTASTDTQY
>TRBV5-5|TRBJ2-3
ASSLQAGPDTQY
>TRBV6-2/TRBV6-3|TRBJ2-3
ASSRRTGTDTQY
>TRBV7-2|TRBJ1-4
ASSFVQNEKLF
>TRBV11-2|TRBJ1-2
ASSFGAAVTNYGYT
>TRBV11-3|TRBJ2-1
ASSLGSRYNEQF
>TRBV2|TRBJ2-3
ASSRFSGTGGPDTQY
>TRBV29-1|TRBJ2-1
SVELGGWLNVRNEQF
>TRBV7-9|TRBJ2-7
ASSLTGVPYEQY
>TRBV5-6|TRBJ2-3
ASSLGVAQY
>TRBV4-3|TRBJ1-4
ASSQWEQGQEKLF
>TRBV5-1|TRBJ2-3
ASSWTSGNLFSTDTQY
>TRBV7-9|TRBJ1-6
ASSLYQEALH
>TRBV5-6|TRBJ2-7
ASSPLGGEFYEQY
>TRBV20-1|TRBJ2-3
SARVGDTQY
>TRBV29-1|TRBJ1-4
SAGGLGEKLF
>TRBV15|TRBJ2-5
ATSRDPKETQY
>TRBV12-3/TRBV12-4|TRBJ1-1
ASSSTPGQGSSEAF
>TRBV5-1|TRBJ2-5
ASNKDVQETQY
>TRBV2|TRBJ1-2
ASDVEGYGYT
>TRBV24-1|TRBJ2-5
ATSDSDQETQY
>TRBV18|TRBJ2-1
ASSPLTGLEQF
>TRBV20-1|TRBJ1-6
SARENRGNSPLH
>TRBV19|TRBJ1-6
ASSITRQGDSPLH
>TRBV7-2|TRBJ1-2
ASSLDLVMTNYGYT
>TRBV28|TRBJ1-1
ASSPYWASEAF
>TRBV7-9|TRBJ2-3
ASSFIEDTQY
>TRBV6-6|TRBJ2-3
ASRIESSGAPGDTQY
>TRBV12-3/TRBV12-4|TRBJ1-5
ASSLERDQPQH
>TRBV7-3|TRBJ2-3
ASSAYSGGVDTQC
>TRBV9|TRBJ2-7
ASSPRFGVYEQY
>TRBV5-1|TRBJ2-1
ASRLADYNEQF